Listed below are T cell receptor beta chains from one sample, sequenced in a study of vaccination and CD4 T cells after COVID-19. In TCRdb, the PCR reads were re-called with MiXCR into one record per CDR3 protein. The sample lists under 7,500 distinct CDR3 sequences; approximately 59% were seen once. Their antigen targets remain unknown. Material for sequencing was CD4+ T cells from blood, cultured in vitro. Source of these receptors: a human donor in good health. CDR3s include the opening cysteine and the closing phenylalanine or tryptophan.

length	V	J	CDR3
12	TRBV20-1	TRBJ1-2	CSADIPSLGYTF
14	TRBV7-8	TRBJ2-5	CASSVRDSQETQYF
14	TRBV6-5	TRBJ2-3	CASSSTGSTDTQYF
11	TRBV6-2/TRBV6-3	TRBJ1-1	CASPGYTEAFF
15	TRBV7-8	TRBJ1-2	CASTQRSGPRDGYTF
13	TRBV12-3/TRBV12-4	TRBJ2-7	CASSLRQGGWQYF
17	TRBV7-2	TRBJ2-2	CASSLVAGLPVTGELFF
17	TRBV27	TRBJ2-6	CASRPTGTYSGANVLTF
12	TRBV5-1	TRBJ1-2	CASSSGPYGYTF
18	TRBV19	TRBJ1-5	CASSNGVPRRPSNQPQHF
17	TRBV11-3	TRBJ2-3	CASSSSAGTGKTDTQYF
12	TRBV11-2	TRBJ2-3	CASTPLVDTQYF
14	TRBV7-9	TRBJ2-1	CASSSLGSSNEQFF
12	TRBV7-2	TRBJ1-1	CASSWDNTEAFF
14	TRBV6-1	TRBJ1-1	CASSPIVANTEAFF
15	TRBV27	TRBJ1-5	CASSLRLGGWQPQHF
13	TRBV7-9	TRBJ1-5	CASLLGSNQPQHF
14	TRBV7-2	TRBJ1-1	CASSPGQSNTEAFF
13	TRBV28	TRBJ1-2	CASRSPTNYGYTF
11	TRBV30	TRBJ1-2	CARAVNYGYTF
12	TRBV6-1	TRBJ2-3	CASSPTSGTQYF
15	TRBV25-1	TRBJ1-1	CASSKLQGLNTEAFF
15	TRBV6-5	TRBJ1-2	CASSYSRGREDGYTF
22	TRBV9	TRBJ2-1	CASSVATETSGGPMGPYNEQFF
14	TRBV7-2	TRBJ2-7	CASSRLTGAYEQYF
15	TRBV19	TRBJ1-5	CASDGTGGSNQPQHF
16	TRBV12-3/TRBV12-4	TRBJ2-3	CASSRGTGERTDTQYF
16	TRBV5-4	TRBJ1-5	CASSPGTGGSNQPQHF
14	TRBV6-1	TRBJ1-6	CASSASGTGVSLHF
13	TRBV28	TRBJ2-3	CASTGPYTDTQYF
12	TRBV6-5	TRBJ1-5	CASSYPEGPQHF
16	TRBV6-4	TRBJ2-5	CASSETSGRALETQYF